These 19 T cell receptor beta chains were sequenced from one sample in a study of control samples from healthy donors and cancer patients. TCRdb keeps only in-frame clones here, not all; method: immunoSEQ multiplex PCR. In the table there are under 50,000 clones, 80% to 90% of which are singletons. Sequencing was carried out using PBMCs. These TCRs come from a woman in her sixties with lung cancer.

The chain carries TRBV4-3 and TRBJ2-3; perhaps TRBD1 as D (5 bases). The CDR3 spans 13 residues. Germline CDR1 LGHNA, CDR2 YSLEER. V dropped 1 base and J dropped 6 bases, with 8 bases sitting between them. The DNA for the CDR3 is TGCGCCAGCAGCCAAGCGGCAGGGGATACGCAGTATTTT. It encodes CASSQAAGDTQYF.

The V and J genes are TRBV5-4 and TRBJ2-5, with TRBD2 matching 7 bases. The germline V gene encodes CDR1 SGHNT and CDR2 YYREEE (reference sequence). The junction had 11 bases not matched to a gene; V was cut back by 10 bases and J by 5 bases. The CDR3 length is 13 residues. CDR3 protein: CASGRESTETQYF. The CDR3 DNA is TGTGCCTCGGGGAGGGAGTCTACGGAGACCCAGTACTTC.

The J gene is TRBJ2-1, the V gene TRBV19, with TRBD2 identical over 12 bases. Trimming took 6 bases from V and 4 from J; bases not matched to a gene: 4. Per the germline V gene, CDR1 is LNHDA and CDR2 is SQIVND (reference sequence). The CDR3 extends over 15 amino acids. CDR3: CASRLGLAGYNEQFF. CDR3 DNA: TGTGCCAGTAGATTGGGACTAGCGGGTTACAATGAGCAGTTCTTC.

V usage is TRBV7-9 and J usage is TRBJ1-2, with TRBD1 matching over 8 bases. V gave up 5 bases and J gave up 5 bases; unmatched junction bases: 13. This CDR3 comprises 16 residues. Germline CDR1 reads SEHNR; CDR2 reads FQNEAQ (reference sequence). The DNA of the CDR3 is TGTGCCAGCAGCCCCTTGACAGGGGCGGTAAAGTATGGCTACACCTTC. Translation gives CASSPLTGAVKYGYTF.

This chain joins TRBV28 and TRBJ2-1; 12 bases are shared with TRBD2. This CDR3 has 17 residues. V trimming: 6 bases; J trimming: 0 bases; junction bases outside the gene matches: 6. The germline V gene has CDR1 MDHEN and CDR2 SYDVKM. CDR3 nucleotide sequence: TGTGCCAGCAGCCATACTAGCGGGAGGATCTCCTACAATGAGCAGTTCTTC. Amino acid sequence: CASSHTSGRISYNEQFF.

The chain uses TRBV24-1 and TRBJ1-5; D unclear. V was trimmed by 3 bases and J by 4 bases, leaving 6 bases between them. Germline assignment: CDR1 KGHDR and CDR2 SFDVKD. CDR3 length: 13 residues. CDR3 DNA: TGTGCCACCAGTGATCAGACTAATCAGCCCCAGCATTTT. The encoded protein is CATSDQTNQPQHF.

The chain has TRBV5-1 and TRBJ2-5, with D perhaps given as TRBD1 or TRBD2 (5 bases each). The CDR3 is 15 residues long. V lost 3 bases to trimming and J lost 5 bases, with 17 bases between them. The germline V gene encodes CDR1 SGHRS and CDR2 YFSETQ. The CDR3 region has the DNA TGCGCCAGCAGCTCCGGGACCGAGGGATGGGAGACCCAGTACTTC. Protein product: CASSSGTEGWETQYF.

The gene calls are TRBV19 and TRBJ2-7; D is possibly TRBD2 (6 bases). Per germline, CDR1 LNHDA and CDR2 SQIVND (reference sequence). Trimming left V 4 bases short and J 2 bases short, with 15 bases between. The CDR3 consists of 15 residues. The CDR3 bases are TGTGCCAGTAGTAGGACTTACGGAGGGACCTACGAGCAGTACTTC. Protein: CASSRTYGGTYEQYF.

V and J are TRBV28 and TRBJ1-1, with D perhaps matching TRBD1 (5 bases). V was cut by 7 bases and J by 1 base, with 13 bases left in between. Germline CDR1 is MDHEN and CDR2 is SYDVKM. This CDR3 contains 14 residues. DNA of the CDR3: TGTGCCAGCACGTTCACAGGCAGGAACACTGAAGCTTTCTTT. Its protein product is CASTFTGRNTEAFF.

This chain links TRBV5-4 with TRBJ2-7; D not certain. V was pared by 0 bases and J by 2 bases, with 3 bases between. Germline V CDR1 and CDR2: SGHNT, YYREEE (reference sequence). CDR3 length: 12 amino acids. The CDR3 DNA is TGTGCCAGCAGCTTGGCCCCCTACGAGCAGTACTTC. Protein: CASSLAPYEQYF.

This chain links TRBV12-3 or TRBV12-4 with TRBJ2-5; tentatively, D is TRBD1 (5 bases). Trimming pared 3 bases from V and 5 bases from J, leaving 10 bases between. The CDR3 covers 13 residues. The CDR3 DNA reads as TGTGCCAGCAGTTTTGGAGCAGGGGAGACCCAGTACTTC. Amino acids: CASSFGAGETQYF.

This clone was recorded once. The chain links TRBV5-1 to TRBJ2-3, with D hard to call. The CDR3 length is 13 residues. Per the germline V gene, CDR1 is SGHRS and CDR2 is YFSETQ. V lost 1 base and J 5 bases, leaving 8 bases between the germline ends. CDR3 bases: TGCGCCAGCAGCTTGTTCGGGCAAGATACGCAGTATTTT. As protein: CASSLFGQDTQYF.

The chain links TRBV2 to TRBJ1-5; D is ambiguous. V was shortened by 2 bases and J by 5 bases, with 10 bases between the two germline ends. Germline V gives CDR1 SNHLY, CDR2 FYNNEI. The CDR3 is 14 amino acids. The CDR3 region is CASSEFTRDQPQHF. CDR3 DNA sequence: TGTGCCAGCAGTGAATTCACACGGGATCAGCCCCAGCATTTT.

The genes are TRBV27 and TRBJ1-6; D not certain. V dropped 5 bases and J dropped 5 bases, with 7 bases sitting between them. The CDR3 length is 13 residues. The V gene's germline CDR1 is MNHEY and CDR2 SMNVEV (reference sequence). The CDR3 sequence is CASSPEDNSPLHF. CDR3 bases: TGTGCCAGCAGTCCGGAGGATAATTCACCCCTCCACTTT.

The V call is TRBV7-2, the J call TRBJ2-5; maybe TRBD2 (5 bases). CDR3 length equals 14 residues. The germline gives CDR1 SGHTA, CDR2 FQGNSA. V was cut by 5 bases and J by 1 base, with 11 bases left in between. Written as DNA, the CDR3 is TGTGCCAGCAGCCCGGGGTGGGGCCAAGAGACCCAGTACTTC. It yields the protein CASSPGWGQETQYF.

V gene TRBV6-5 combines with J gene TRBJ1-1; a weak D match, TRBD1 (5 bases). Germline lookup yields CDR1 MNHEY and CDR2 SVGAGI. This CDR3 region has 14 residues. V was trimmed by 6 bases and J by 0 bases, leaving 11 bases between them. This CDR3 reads CASRSRGMNTEAFF. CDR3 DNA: TGTGCCAGCAGGTCTAGGGGCATGAACACTGAAGCTTTCTTT.

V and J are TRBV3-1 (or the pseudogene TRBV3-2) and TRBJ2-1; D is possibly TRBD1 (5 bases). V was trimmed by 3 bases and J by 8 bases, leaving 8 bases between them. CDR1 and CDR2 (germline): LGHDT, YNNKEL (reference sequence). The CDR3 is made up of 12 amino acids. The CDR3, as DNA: TGTGCCAGCAGCCATCAGGGCCATGAGCAGTTCTTC. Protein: CASSHQGHEQFF.

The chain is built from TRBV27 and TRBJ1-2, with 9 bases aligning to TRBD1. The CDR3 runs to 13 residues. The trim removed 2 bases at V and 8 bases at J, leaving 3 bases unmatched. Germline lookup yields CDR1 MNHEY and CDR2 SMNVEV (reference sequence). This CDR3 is CASSLQGTGGYTF. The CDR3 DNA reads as TGTGCCAGCAGTTTACAAGGGACAGGGGGCTACACCTTC.

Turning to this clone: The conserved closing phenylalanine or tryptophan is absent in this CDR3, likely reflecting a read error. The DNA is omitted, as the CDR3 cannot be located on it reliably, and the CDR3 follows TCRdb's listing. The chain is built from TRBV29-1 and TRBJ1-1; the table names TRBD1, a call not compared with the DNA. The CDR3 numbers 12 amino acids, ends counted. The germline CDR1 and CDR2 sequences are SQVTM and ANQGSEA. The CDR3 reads CSVGEGAHGLGI.